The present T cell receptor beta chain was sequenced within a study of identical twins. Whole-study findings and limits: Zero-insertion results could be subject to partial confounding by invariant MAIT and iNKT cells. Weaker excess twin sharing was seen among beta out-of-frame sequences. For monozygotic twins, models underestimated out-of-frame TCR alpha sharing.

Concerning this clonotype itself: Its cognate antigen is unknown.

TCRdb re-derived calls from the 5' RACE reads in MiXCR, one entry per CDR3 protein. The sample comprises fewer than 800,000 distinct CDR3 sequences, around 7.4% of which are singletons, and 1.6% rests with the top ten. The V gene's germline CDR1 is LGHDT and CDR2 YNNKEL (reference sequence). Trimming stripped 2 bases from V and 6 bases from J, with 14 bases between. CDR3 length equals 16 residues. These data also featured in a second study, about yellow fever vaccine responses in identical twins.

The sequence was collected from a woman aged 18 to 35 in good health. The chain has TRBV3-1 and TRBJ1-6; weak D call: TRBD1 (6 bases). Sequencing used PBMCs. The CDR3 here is CASSQRNQGRNSPLHF. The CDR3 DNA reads TGTGCCAGCAGCCAAAGAAACCAGGGGCGTAATTCACCCCTCCACTTT. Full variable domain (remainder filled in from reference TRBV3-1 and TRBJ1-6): DTAVSQTPKYLVTQMGNDKSIKCEQNLGHDTMYWYKQDSKKFLKIMFSYNNKELIINETVPNRFSPKSPDKAHLNLHINSLELGDSAVYFCASSQRNQGRNSPLHFGNGTRLTVT.